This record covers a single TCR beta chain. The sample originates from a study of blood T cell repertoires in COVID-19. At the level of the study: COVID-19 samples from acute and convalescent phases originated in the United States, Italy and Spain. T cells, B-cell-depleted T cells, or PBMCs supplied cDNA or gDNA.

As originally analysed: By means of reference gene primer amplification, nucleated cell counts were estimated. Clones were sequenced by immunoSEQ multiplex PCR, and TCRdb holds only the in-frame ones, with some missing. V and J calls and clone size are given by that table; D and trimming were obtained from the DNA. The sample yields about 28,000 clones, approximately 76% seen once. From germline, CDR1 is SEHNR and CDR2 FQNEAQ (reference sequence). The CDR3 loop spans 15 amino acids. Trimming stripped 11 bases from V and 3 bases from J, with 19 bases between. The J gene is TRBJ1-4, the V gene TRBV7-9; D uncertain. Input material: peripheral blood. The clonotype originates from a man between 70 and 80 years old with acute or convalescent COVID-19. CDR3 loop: CAGRALEDSNEKLFF. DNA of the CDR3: TGTGCCGGGAGGGCCCTGGAGGATTCTAATGAAAAACTGTTTTTT.